The 17 T cell receptor beta chains below were found in one sample sequenced in a study of cytomegalovirus exposure and HLA in healthy donors. PCR employed 60 Vbeta and 13 Jbeta primers. Profiled with immunoSEQ multiplex PCR; TCRdb holds only in-frame clones, not every one. The sample lists more than 60,000 clones, just under 80% occurring once. What was sequenced was PBMCs. The receptors were sampled from a woman younger than 45 in good health and CMV-seronegative.

This clone was seen once. The chain links TRBV4-1 to TRBJ2-7; possible D gene TRBD1, 6 bases. Trimming took 4 bases from V and 5 from J, leaving 18 bases between them. The CDR3 is made up of 15 amino acids. Germline-derived CDR1 and CDR2 are MGHRA and YSYEKL. Written as DNA, the CDR3 is TGCGCCAGCAGCCTTACAGGGTCCTCCGGCCACGAGCAGTACTTC. Protein sequence: CASSLTGSSGHEQYF.

The chain links TRBV28 to TRBJ1-1; tentative D call: TRBD1 (5 bases). V lost 2 bases and J lost 9, with 13 bases in between. The CDR3 is 13 residues long. In germline, CDR1 is MDHEN, CDR2 SYDVKM. CDR3 nucleotide sequence: TGTGCCAGCAGTTTAGGGATCCAGGGCAAAGCTTTCTTT. This gives the protein CASSLGIQGKAFF.

V usage is TRBV30 and J usage is TRBJ2-1; 8 bases agree with TRBD2. V lost 6 bases, J lost 0 bases, and 7 bases stayed unmatched. The CDR3 has 15 amino acids. The germline V gene encodes CDR1 GTSNPN and CDR2 SVGIG (reference sequence). The CDR3 region is CACAAGGSSYNEQFF. The CDR3 coding sequence is TGTGCCTGTGCCGCGGGGGGAAGCTCCTACAATGAGCAGTTCTTC.

This chain connects TRBV4-3 to TRBJ2-7, with TRBD1 matching 9 bases. With 4 bases clipped from V and 5 bases from J, the junction kept 9 bases outside the gene matches. The CDR3 has 15 residues. CDR1 and CDR2 (germline): LGHNA, YSLEER. CDR3 protein: CASSLERTGDNEQYF. As DNA, the CDR3 is TGCGCCAGCAGCCTCGAGAGGACAGGGGATAACGAGCAGTACTTC.

The table lists this clone with a few counts. V gene TRBV9 combines with J gene TRBJ1-4; 10 positions agree with TRBD1. V shed 0 bases and J 10 bases; nucleotides not matched to a gene: 6. CDR3 length: 15 amino acids. Per the germline V gene, CDR1 is SGDLS and CDR2 is YYNGEE. The CDR3 coding sequence is TGTGCCAGCAGCGTAGGACCTGACAGGGGGCCAAAACTGTTTTTT. Its translation: CASSVGPDRGPKLFF.

The chain joins TRBV28 to TRBJ2-7; D gene unclear. The CDR3 is made up of 12 amino acids. The germline V gene has CDR1 MDHEN and CDR2 SYDVKM. V shed 4 bases and J shed 2 bases, with 6 bases lying between them. This CDR3 is CASSSRTYEQYF. The CDR3, as DNA: TGTGCCAGCAGTTCGAGGACCTACGAGCAGTACTTC.

The rearrangement joins TRBV30 to TRBJ1-1; the D gene is possibly TRBD1 (5 bases). The CDR3 spans 13 residues. Per the germline V gene, CDR1 is GTSNPN and CDR2 is SVGIG (reference sequence). V was cut by 3 bases and J by 4 bases, with 12 bases left in between. CDR3 in DNA: TGTGCCTGGAGGGCAGGGCAACCCACTGAAGCTTTCTTT. Its protein is CAWRAGQPTEAFF.

V and J are TRBV5-4 and TRBJ1-2; D is unresolved. The germline CDR1 and CDR2 sequences are SGHNT and YYREEE (reference sequence). Trimming left V 0 bases short and J 4 bases short, with 10 bases between. CDR3 length: 14 amino acids. The CDR3: CASSLGAQLYGYTF. The CDR3 DNA reads as TGTGCCAGCAGCTTGGGGGCCCAGCTCTATGGCTACACCTTC.

V usage is TRBV29-1 and J usage is TRBJ2-3; TRBD1 or TRBD2 may be the D gene (6 bases each). V was trimmed by 5 bases and J by 4 bases, leaving 13 bases between them. The germline V gene has CDR1 SQVTM and CDR2 ANQGSEA. This CDR3 is 13 amino acids long. The CDR3 DNA reads as TGCAGCGTTCAAGGGGGGCTCGCAGATACGCAGTATTTT. Protein product: CSVQGGLADTQYF.

The chain's CDR3 is CASSLEGTLTDTQYF. The CDR3 nucleotides read TGTGCCAGCAGCTTAGAAGGGACTCTAACAGATACGCAGTATTTT. J is TRBJ2-3 and V is TRBV9; D might be TRBD2 (6 bases). Per germline, CDR1 SGDLS and CDR2 YYNGEE. The CDR3 spans 15 residues. V lost 4 bases to trimming and J lost 3 bases, with 15 bases between them.

The rearrangement joins TRBV2 to TRBJ1-1; D is unresolved. Deletions cut 4 bases from V and 7 bases from J, with 16 bases between. This CDR3 region has 14 residues. The V gene's germline CDR1 is SNHLY and CDR2 FYNNEI. The CDR3 coding sequence is TGTGCCAGCAGTGCAACCAATGGGAGGGATGAAGCTTTCTTT. Residues: CASSATNGRDEAFF.

The chain uses TRBV4-1 and TRBJ2-7; TRBD1 matches 8 bases. CDR3 length: 15 residues. Germline CDR1 reads MGHRA; CDR2 reads YSYEKL. V lost 4 bases to trimming and J lost 2 bases; unmatched junction nucleotides: 7. The CDR3 DNA is TGCGCCAGCAGCCGGACAGGGCCCGGTCCCTACGAGCAGTACTTC. The encoded protein is CASSRTGPGPYEQYF.

The chain carries TRBV29-1 and TRBJ1-2, with D unclear. Trimming took off 3 bases at V and 7 bases at J, with 12 bases between the two ends. Germline CDR1 is SQVTM and CDR2 is ANQGSEA. The CDR3 length is 12 residues. The CDR3 nucleotides read TGCAGCGTTGACGGTTATGAGGGTGGCTACACCTTC. Translating it yields CSVDGYEGGYTF.

In its sample, this clone was seen a few times. The genes are TRBV30 and TRBJ2-7; D unclear. This CDR3 region has 11 residues. Per the germline V gene, CDR1 is GTSNPN and CDR2 is SVGIG (reference sequence). V was cut by 3 bases and J by 6 bases, with 9 bases left in between. CDR3 residues: CAWRQESEQYF. For the CDR3, the DNA is TGTGCCTGGAGGCAGGAAAGCGAGCAGTACTTC.

The chain joins TRBV9 to TRBJ1-1; the match to TRBD1 covers 7 bases. Germline CDR1 SGDLS, CDR2 YYNGEE. The CDR3 loop spans 15 amino acids. V dropped 0 bases and J dropped 6; count of bases not matched to a gene: 8. The CDR3 region is CASSVADRTGPEAFF. The CDR3 DNA sequence: TGTGCCAGCAGCGTAGCCGATAGGACAGGCCCTGAAGCTTTCTTT.

The J gene is TRBJ1-4, the V gene TRBV5-8; the D is unclear. The CDR3 extends over 18 amino acids. With 3 bases removed from V and 4 bases from J, the gap between germline ends came to 22 bases. CDR1 is SGHTS, CDR2 YDEGEE, per germline. DNA for the CDR3: TGTGCCAGCAGCTCTGGATCCATACCTTATGCGGTTAATGAAAAACTGTTTTTT. This sequence encodes CASSSGSIPYAVNEKLFF.

The rearrangement links TRBV15 to TRBJ1-2; D remains unclear. Trimming left V 0 bases short and J 8 bases short, with 13 bases between. Germline loops: CDR1 LNHNV, CDR2 YYDKDF (reference sequence). CDR3 size: 14 residues. CDR3 protein: CATSRDYPVSGYTF. CDR3 DNA: TGTGCCACCAGCAGAGATTATCCAGTATCCGGCTACACCTTC.